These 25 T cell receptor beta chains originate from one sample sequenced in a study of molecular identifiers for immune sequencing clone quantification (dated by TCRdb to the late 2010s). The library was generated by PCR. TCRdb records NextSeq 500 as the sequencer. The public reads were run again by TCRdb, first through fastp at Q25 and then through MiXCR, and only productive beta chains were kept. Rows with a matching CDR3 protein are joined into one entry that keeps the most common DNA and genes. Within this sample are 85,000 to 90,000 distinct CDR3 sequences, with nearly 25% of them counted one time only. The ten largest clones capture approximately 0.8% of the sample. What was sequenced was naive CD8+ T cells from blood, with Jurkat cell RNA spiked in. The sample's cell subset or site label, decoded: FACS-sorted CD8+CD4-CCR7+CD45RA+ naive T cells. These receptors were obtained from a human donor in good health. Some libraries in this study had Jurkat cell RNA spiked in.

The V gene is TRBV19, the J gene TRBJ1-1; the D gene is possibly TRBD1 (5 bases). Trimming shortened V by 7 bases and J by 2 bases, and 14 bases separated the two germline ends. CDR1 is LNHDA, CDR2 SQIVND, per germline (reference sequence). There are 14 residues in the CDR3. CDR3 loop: CASTRGRANTEAFF. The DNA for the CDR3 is TGTGCCAGTACCCGGGGCAGGGCAAACACTGAAGCTTTCTTT.

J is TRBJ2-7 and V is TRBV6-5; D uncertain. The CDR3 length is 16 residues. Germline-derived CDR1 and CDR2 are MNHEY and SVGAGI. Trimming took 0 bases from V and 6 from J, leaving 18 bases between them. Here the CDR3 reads CASSYSSRYLVGEQYF. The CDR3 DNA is TGTGCCAGCAGTTACTCGAGCAGGTACCTGGTTGGCGAGCAGTACTTC.

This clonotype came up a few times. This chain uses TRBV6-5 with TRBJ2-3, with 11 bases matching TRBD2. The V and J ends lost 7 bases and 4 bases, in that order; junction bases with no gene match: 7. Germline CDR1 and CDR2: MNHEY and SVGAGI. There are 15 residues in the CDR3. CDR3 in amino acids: CASTHTSGSSDTQYF. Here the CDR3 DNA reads TGTGCCAGCACCCATACTAGCGGGAGTTCAGATACGCAGTATTTT.

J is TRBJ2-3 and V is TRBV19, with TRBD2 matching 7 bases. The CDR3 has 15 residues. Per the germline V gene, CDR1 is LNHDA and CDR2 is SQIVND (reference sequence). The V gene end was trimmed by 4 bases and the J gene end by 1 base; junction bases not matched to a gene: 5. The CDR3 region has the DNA TGTGCCAGTAGTAGCCTAGCGGCCCGCACAGATACGCAGTATTTT. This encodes CASSSLAARTDTQYF.

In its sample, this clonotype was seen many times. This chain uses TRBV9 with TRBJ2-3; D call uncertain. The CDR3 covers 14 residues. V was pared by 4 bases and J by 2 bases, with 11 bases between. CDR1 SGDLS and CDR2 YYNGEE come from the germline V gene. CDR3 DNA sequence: TGTGCCAGCAGCACCCCAGGATACACAGATACGCAGTATTTT. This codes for CASSTPGYTDTQYF. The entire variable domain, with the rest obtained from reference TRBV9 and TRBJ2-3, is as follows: DSGVTQTPKHLITATGQRVTLRCSPRSGDLSVYWYQQSLDQGLQFLIQYYNGEERAKGNILERFSAQQFPDLHSELNLSSLELGDSALYFCASSTPGYTDTQYFGPGTRLTVL.

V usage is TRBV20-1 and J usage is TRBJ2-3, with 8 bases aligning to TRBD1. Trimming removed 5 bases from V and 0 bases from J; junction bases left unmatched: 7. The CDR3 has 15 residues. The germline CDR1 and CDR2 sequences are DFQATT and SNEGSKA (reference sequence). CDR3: CSARGWTGSTDTQYF. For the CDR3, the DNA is TGCAGTGCTCGAGGCTGGACAGGGAGCACAGATACGCAGTATTTT.

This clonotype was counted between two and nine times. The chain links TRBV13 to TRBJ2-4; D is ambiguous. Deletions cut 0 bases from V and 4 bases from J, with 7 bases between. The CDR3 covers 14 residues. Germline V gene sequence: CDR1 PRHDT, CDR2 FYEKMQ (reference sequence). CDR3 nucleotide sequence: TGTGCCAGCAGCTTAGGGCAGTCGAAAAACATTCAGTACTTC. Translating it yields CASSLGQSKNIQYF.

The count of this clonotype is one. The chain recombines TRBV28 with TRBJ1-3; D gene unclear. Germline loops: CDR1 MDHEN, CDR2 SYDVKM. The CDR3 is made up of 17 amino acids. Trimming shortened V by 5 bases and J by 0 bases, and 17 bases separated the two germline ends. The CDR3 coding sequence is TGTGCCAGCAGTCCCCTCGGACGGGCTCCCTCTGGAAACACCATATATTTT. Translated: CASSPLGRAPSGNTIYF.

The CDR3 here is CASSVGWGGWTDTQYF. For the CDR3, the DNA is TGTGCCAGCAGCGTAGGTTGGGGGGGCTGGACAGATACGCAGTATTTT. This chain connects TRBV9 to TRBJ2-3; a possible D gene is TRBD2 (7 bases). The ends were cut back, 0 bases at V and 3 bases at J, with 14 bases in the middle. Germline V gene lookup returns CDR1 SGDLS and CDR2 YYNGEE. The CDR3 sequence is 16 residues long.

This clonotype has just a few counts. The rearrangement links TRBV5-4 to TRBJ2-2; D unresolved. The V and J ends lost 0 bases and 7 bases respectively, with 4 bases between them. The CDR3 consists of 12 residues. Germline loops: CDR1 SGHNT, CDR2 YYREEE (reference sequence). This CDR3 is CASSLDFGELFF. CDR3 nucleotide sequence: TGTGCCAGCAGCTTGGATTTCGGGGAGCTGTTTTTT.

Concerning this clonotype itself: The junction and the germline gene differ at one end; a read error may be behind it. CDR3 sequence (DNA): TGTGCCAGCGGTGGGTTGGGACGCCTGAGGACTTACTACAATGAGAAGTTCTTC. This translates into CASGGLGRLRTYYNEKFF. V gene TRBV6-1 combines with J gene TRBJ2-1; D may correspond to TRBD1 or TRBD2 (5 bases each). CDR1 is MNHNS, CDR2 SASEGT, per germline. The CDR3 length is 18 residues.

The CDR3 bases are TGTGCCAGTAGTATAGTGGTAAACTCCCTAAATGAGCAGTTCTTC. As protein: CASSIVVNSLNEQFF. The chain combines TRBV19 with TRBJ2-1; D is uncertain. The germline V gene encodes CDR1 LNHDA and CDR2 SQIVND (reference sequence). Trimming cost V 1 base and J 7 bases, with 14 bases left between them. The CDR3 is 15 amino acids.

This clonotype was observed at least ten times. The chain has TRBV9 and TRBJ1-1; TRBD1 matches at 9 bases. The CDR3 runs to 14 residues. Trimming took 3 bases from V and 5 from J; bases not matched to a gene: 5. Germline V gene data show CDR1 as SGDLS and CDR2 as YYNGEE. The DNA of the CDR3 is TGTGCCAGCAGCGAACAGGGGGCGCGTACTGAAGCTTTCTTT. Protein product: CASSEQGARTEAFF.

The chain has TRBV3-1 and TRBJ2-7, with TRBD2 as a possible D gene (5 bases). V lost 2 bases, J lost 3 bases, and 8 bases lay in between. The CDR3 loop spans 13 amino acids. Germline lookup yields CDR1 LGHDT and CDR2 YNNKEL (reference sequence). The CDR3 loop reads CASSQFEGYEQYF. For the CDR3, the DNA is TGTGCCAGCAGCCAATTCGAGGGCTACGAGCAGTACTTC.

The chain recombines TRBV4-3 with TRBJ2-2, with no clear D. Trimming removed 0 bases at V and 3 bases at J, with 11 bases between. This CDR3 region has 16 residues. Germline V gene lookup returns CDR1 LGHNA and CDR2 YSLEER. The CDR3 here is CASSQEFRTYTGELFF. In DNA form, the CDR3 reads TGCGCCAGCAGCCAAGAATTTAGGACCTACACCGGGGAGCTGTTTTTT.

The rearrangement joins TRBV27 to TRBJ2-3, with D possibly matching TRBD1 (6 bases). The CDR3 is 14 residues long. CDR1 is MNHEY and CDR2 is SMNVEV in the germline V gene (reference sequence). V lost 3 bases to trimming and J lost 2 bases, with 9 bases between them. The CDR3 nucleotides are TGTGCCAGCAGTTTGTACAGGGACACAGATACGCAGTATTTT. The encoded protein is CASSLYRDTDTQYF.

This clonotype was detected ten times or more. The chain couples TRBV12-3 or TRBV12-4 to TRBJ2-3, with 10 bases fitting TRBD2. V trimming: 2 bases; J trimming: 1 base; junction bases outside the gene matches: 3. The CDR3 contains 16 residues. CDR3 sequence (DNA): TGTGCCAGCAGTTTAAGCCTAGCGGGGGGCACAGATACGCAGTATTTT. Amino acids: CASSLSLAGGTDTQYF.

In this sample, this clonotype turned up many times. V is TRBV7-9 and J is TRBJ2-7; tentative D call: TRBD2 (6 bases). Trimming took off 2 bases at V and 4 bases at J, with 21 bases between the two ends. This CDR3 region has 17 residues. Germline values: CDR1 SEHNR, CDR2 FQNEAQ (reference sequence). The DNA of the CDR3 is TGTGCCAGCAGCTTACGTGGTTCGGAGGACTACGTGTACGAGCAGTACTTC. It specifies CASSLRGSEDYVYEQYF. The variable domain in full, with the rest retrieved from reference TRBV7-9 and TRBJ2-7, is DTGVSQNPRHKITKRGQNVTFRCDPISEHNRLYWYRQTLGQGPEFLTYFQNEAQLEKSRLLSDRFSAERPKGSFSTLEIQRTEQGDSAMYLCASSLRGSEDYVYEQYFGPGTRLTVT.

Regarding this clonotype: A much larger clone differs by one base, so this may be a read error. CDR3: CASRYSDSVTGELFF. In nucleotides, the CDR3 is TGTGCCAGCAGGTACTCCGACAGTGTGACCGGGGAGCTGTTTTTT. The chain is built from TRBV6-5 and TRBJ2-2, with a weak D call TRBD1 (5 bases). The germline V gene has CDR1 MNHEY and CDR2 SVGAGI. This CDR3 has 15 residues.

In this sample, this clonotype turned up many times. CDR3: CSALTAHYEQYF. In nucleotides, the CDR3 is TGCAGCGCACTGACAGCCCACTACGAGCAGTACTTC. This chain connects TRBV29-1 to TRBJ2-7; D is perhaps TRBD1 (5 bases). Germline values: CDR1 SQVTM, CDR2 ANQGSEA. This CDR3 is built from 12 residues. Trimming removed 7 bases at V and 3 bases at J, with 13 bases between.

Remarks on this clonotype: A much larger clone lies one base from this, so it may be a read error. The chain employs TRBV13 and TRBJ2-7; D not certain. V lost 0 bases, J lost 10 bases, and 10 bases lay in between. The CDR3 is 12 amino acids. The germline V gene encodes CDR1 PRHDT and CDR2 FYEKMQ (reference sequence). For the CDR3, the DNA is TGTGCCAGCAGCTTAGGAGCGTCAGATCAGTACTTC. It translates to CASSLGASDQYF.

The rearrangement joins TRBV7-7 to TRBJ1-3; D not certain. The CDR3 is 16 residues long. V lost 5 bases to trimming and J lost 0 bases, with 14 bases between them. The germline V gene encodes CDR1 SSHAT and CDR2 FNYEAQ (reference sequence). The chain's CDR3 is CASSPGLPSSGNTIYF. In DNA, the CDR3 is TGTGCCAGCAGCCCCGGACTTCCAAGCTCTGGAAACACCATATATTTT.

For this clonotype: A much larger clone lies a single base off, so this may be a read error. The CDR3 nucleotides read TGTGCCAACAGTCCCCCGCCGTCCGGTGAGGCAGATACGCAGTATTTT. It is translated as CANSPPPSGEADTQYF. The genes are TRBV28 and TRBJ2-3, with unresolved D. Per the germline V gene, CDR1 is MDHEN and CDR2 is SYDVKM. This CDR3 comprises 16 residues.

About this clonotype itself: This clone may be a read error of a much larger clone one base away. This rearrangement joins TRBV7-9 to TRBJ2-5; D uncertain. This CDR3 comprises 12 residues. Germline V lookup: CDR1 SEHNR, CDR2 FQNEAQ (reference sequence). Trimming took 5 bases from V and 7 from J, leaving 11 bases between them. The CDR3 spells CASSMVPVTQYF. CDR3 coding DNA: TGTGCCAGCAGCATGGTACCTGTGACCCAGTACTTC.

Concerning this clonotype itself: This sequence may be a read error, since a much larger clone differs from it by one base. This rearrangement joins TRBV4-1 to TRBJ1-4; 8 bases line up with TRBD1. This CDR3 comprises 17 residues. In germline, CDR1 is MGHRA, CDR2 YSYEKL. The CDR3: CASSQAPPGQANEQLFF. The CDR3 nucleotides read TGCGCCAGCAGCCAAGCCCCCCCGGGACAGGCTAATGAACAACTGTTTTTT.